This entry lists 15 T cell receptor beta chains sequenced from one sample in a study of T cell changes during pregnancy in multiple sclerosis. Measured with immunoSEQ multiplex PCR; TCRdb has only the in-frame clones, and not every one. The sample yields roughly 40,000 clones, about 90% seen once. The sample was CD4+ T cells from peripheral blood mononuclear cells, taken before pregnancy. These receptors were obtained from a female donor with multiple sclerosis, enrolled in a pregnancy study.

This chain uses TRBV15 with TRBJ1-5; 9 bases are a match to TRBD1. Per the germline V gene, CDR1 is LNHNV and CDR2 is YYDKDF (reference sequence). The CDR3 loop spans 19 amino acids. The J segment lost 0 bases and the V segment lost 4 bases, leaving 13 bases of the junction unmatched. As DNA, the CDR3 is TGTGCCACCAGCATGGGTGAACAGGGGGCCCTTTATAGCAATCAGCCCCAGCATTTT. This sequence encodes CATSMGEQGALYSNQPQHF.

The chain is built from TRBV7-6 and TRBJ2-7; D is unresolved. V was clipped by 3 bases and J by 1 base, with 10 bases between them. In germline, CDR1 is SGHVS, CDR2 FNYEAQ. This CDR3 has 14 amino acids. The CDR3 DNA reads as TGTGCCAGCAGCTTCCTGACTTATTCCTACGAGCAGTACTTC. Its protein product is CASSFLTYSYEQYF. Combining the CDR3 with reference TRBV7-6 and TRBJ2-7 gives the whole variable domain GAGVSQSPRYKVTKRGQDVALRCDPISGHVSLYWYRQALGQGPEFLTYFNYEAQQDKSGLPNDRFSAERPEGSISTLTIQRTEQRDSAMYRCASSFLTYSYEQYFGPGTRLTVT.

The DNA of the CDR3 is TGTGCCAGTAGAAGGTCCGGGACACAAGAGACCCAGTACTTC. Its protein is CASRRSGTQETQYF. The V and J genes are TRBV19 and TRBJ2-5; D may be TRBD1 (6 bases). Trimming stripped 6 bases from V and 2 bases from J, with 13 bases between. The CDR3 runs to 14 residues. Germline V gene lookup returns CDR1 LNHDA and CDR2 SQIVND (reference sequence).

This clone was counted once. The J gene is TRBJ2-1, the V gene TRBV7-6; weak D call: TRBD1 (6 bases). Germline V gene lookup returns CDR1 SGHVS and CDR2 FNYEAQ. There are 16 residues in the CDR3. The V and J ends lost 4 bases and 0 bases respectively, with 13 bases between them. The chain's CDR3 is CASSSTQGFSYNEQFF. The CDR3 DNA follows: TGTGCCAGCAGCTCCACACAGGGTTTCTCCTACAATGAGCAGTTCTTC.

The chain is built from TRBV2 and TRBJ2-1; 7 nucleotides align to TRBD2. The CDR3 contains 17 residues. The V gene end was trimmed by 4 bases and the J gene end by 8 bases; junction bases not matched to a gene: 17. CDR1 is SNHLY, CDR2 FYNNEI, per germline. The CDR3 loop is CASSGGRASSGVDEQFF. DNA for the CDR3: TGTGCCAGCAGTGGGGGCCGAGCCTCTAGCGGTGTCGATGAGCAGTTCTTC.

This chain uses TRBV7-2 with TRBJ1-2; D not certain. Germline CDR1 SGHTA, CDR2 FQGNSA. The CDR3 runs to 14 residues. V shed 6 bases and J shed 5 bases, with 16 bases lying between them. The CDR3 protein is CASSVLGVGYGYTF. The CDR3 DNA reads TGTGCCAGCAGTGTGTTGGGAGTAGGGTATGGCTACACCTTC.

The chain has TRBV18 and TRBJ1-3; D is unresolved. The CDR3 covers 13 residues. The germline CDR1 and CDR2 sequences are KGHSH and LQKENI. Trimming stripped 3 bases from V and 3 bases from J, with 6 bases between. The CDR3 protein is CASSPTSGNTIYF. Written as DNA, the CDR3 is TGTGCCAGCTCACCCACAAGTGGAAACACCATATATTTT.

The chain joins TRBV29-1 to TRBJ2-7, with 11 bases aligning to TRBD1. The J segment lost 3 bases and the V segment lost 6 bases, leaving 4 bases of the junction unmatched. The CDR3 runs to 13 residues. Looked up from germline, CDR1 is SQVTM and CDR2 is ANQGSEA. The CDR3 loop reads CSVRTGGIYEQYF. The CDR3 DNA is TGCAGCGTCCGGACAGGGGGCATCTACGAGCAGTACTTC.

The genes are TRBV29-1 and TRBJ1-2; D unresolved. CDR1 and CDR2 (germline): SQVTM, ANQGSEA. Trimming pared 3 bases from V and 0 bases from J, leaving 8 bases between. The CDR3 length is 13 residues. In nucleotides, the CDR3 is TGCAGCGTTGATAGCAGTGCTAACTATGGCTACACCTTC. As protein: CSVDSSANYGYTF.

The CDR3, as DNA: TGCGCCTCAGCCCGGGGGACTAGCACAGATACGCAGTATTTT. Residues: CASARGTSTDTQYF. The gene calls are TRBV10-2 and TRBJ2-3; D may be TRBD2 (6 bases). The CDR3 covers 14 residues. Germline CDR1 and CDR2: WSHSY and SAAADI. Trimming took off 11 bases at V and 0 bases at J, with 15 bases between the two ends.

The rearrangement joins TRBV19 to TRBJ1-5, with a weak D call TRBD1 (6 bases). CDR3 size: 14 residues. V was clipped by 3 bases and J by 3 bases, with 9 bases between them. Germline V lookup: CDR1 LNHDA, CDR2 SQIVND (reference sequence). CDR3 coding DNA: TGTGCCAGTAGTATCAGGGGAGTCAATCAGCCCCAGCATTTT. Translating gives CASSIRGVNQPQHF.

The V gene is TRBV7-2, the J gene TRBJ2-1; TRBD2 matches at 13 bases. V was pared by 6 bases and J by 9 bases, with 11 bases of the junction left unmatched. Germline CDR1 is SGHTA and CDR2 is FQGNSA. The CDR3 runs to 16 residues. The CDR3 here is CASRPSGLAGHIEQFF. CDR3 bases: TGTGCCAGCAGACCCTCGGGACTAGCGGGGCACATTGAGCAGTTCTTC.

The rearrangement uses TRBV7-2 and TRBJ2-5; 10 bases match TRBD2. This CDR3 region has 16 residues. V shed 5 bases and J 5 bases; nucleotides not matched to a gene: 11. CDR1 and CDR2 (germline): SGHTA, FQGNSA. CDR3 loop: CASSRNLAGVGETQYF. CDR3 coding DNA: TGTGCCAGCAGCCGGAACCTAGCGGGGGTAGGGGAGACCCAGTACTTC.

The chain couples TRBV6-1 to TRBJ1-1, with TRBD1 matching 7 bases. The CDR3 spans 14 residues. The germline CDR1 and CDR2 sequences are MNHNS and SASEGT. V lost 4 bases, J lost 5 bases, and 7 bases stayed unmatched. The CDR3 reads CASSVGGGLTEAFF. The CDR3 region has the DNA TGTGCCAGCAGTGTTGGAGGGGGCCTAACTGAAGCTTTCTTT.

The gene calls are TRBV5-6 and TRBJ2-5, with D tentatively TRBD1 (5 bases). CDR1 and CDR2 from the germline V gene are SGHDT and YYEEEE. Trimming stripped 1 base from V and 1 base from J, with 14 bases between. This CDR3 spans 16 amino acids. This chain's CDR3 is CASSLLETGRQETQYF. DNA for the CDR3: TGTGCCAGCAGCTTGTTGGAAACAGGCCGCCAAGAGACCCAGTACTTC.